These 3 T cell receptor beta chains came from one sample sequenced in a study of T cell clonality in common variable immunodeficiency. Clones were sequenced by immunoSEQ multiplex PCR, and TCRdb holds only the in-frame ones, with some missing. Observed in the sample are about 40,000 clones, none of them singletons. Material for sequencing was peripheral blood mononuclear cells. The source of these receptors is a person between 18 and 75 years old in good health.

This clone was recorded at least ten times. CDR3 residues: CASRHGLYEQYF. CDR3 DNA, as far as it was read: TGTGCCAGCAGACACGGACTCTACGAG. The rearrangement joins TRBV28 to TRBJ2-7, with D possibly TRBD2 on 5 matching bases. The read stops 3 residues short of the end of the CDR3; the missing end is completed from the germline J gene. This CDR3 region has 12 residues. Germline loops: CDR1 MDHEN, CDR2 SYDVKM. Deletions cut 6 bases from V and 3 bases from J, with 9 bases between.

This clone was recorded a few times. Read data end 3 residues before the CDR3 end; the end is taken from the germline J gene. This chain links TRBV5-5 with TRBJ2-7; TRBD1 agrees at 10 bases. Germline trimming cut 6 bases from V and 5 bases from J; bases unmatched to any gene: 8. CDR3 length equals 14 residues. CDR1 and CDR2 from the germline V gene are SGHKS and YYEKEE (reference sequence). The covered CDR3 bases are TGTGCCAGCACCGCCGGGACAGGGGCCCACGAG. It translates to CASTAGTGAHE. The complete CDR3 sequence is CASTAGTGAHEQYF.

At least ten counts were recorded for this clone. The sequenced fragment ends 3 residues before the CDR3 boundary, so the rest is inferred from the germline J gene. This rearrangement joins TRBV5-6 to TRBJ1-4; the match to TRBD1 covers 9 bases. Germline V lookup: CDR1 SGHDT, CDR2 YYEEEE. The CDR3 is 15 amino acids. V shed 0 bases and J 8 bases; nucleotides not matched to a gene: 5. The CDR3 loop is CASSLAGQGREKLFF. Partial CDR3 DNA: TGTGCCAGCAGCTTGGCGGGACAGGGCCGAGAAAAA.